These T cell receptor beta chains were read from a single sample in a study of CD8 T cells in ankylosing spondylitis. TCRdb processed the 5' RACE reads anew with MiXCR; each CDR3 protein has one entry. The sample contains roughly 700,000 distinct CDR3 sequences, roughly 19% of which appear only once. The sequencing sample was made of blood, either unsorted or a sorted T cell fraction (not recorded which). The receptors were sampled from a male donor with ankylosing spondylitis. Each CDR3 is given with its conserved first and last residue. A D gene is named only where the DNA matches it firmly. Part of the rows lack a size; the others show once, few, many or a class for expanded clones.

NA	TRBJ2-5	NA	TRBV15	TGTGCCACCAGCGGACCGGGAAAGGTGATCCCGCAAGAGACCCAGTACTTC	CATSGPGKVIPQETQYF
NA	TRBJ1-1	TRBD1	TRBV11-1	TGTGCCAGCAGCCCAGCCCCGGACAGGGAGAACACTGAAGCTTTCTTT	CASSPAPDRENTEAFF
NA	TRBJ2-1	TRBD1	TRBV15	TGTGCCACCAGCGGCAAGGAGGGACAGGGTTACTACAATGAGCAGTTCTTC	CATSGKEGQGYYNEQFF
few	TRBJ2-5	TRBD2	TRBV20-1	TGCAGTGCCCGATCCGGGACTAGCGGGAGTTGGGAGACCCAGTACTTC	CSARSGTSGSWETQYF
NA	TRBJ1-4	NA	TRBV4-2	TGTGCCAGCAGCCAAGAACGGGGGCTTAGAACTAATGAAAAACTGTTTTTT	CASSQERGLRTNEKLFF
few	TRBJ1-1	NA	TRBV5-1	TGCGCCAGCAGCTTGCGGACGGGGGGGACTGAAGCTTTCTTT	CASSLRTGGTEAFF
NA	TRBJ2-3	NA	TRBV4-1	TGCGCCAGCAGCCAAGATCTGGCGGGAGATACGCAGTATTTT	CASSQDLAGDTQYF
few	TRBJ2-1	NA	TRBV3-1	TGTGCCAGCAGCCAAGTGCCTGGAGGCGCCGATGAGCAGTTCTTC	CASSQVPGGADEQFF
NA	TRBJ2-7	NA	TRBV5-6	TGTGCCAGCAGCTTGGCGGCAGGGTTGTACGAGCAGTACTTC	CASSLAAGLYEQYF
few	TRBJ2-2	NA	TRBV4-1	TGCGCCAGCAGCCAAGAGGGCAGGGTAGGCACCGGGGAGCTGTTTTTT	CASSQEGRVGTGELFF
few	TRBJ2-5	NA	TRBV27	TGTGCCGGAACCCCTCATCTGTACTTC	CAGTPHLYF
NA	TRBJ2-7	TRBD2	TRBV20-1	TGCAGTGCTAGGGGTAGCGGGGGGGCTAGGGAGCAGTACTTC	CSARGSGGAREQYF
few	TRBJ1-6	NA	TRBV12-3/TRBV12-4	TGTGCCAGCAGTCCTCGTTCAGCTAATTCACCCCTCCACTTT	CASSPRSANSPLHF
NA	TRBJ2-5	NA	TRBV5-1	TGCGCCAGCCAGGTTTGGTTAGAAGAGACCCAGTACTTC	CASQVWLEETQYF
NA	TRBJ1-5	NA	TRBV20-1	TGCAGTGCTAGAAAGCGGGGAAATAGCAATCAGCCCCAGCATTTT	CSARKRGNSNQPQHF
NA	TRBJ2-7	TRBD1	TRBV5-6	TGTGCCAGCAGCGGAACGGGACAGGGGTACGAGCAGTACTTC	CASSGTGQGYEQYF
NA	TRBJ2-7	NA	TRBV20-1	TGCAGTGCTAGAGATCTCGCTAGCGTAGCCTACGAGCAGTACTTC	CSARDLASVAYEQYF
many	TRBJ1-1	NA	TRBV5-1	TGCGCCAGCAGCTTGGGATTACAGTCTGAAGCTTTCTTT	CASSLGLQSEAFF
few	TRBJ2-2	NA	TRBV5-1	TGCGCCAGCAGCTTGACAGGGTTCGCGAACACCGGGGAGCTGTTTTTT	CASSLTGFANTGELFF
NA	TRBJ2-5	NA	TRBV18	TGTGCCAGCTCACCTGGCTCCCGGGAGACCCAGTACTTC	CASSPGSRETQYF
once	TRBJ2-7	TRBD2	TRBV12-3/TRBV12-4	TGTGCCAGCGCCCTTCCGGGACTAAACTACGAGCAGTACTTC	CASALPGLNYEQYF
NA	TRBJ1-2	NA	TRBV6-5	TGTGCCAGCAGTTACGACACCCCAACACGGAACTATGGCTACACCTTC	CASSYDTPTRNYGYTF
few	TRBJ1-1	NA	TRBV6-5	TGTGCCAGCAGTTACTCGGGCTTAATGAACACTGAAGCTTTCTTT	CASSYSGLMNTEAFF
NA	TRBJ1-5	TRBD1	TRBV12-3/TRBV12-4	TGTGCCGGCAGTAAGACAGGGGGGCAGCCCCAGCATTTT	CAGSKTGGQPQHF
NA	TRBJ1-3	NA	TRBV29-1	TGCAGCGTTGTATCGGGAGTCGACGGAAACACCATATATTTT	CSVVSGVDGNTIYF
few	TRBJ2-2	NA	TRBV9	TGTGCCAGCAGCGTTGGGGGAGCCGGGGAGCTGTTTTTT	CASSVGGAGELFF
few	TRBJ1-1	NA	TRBV6-5	TGTGCCAGCAGTTACTACGCAGACATGAACACTGAAGCTTTCTTT	CASSYYADMNTEAFF
many	TRBJ1-1	TRBD1	TRBV5-1	TGCGCCAGCATCCCCACCACAGGGGTCCGCACTGAAGCTTTCTTT	CASIPTTGVRTEAFF
few	TRBJ1-2	TRBD1	TRBV29-1	TGCAGCGCCTCGACAGGGGTCTATGGCTACACCTTC	CSASTGVYGYTF
NA	TRBJ2-3	NA	TRBV3-1	TGTGCCAGCAGCCAAGAAACTGCGACCAAAGGGCGGAATACGCAGTATTTT	CASSQETATKGRNTQYF
NA	TRBJ1-1	NA	TRBV20-1	TGCAGTGCAAGGAGGGACTTGTTGGCTTTCTTT	CSARRDLLAFF
NA	TRBJ2-1	NA	TRBV15	TGTGCCACCAGCAGAGATCTAGCCCATGAGCAGTTCTTC	CATSRDLAHEQFF
NA	TRBJ1-2	NA	TRBV14	TGTGCCAGCAGCCAAGGACATACATATGGCTACACCTTC	CASSQGHTYGYTF
few	TRBJ2-3	TRBD2	TRBV20-1	TGCAGTGCTGGGACTAGCGGCACAGATACGCAGTATTTT	CSAGTSGTDTQYF
NA	TRBJ1-5	NA	TRBV4-1	TGCGCCAGCAGCCAAATTCCCGTAAGATTTGGCAATCAGCCCCAGCATTTT	CASSQIPVRFGNQPQHF
NA	TRBJ2-7	TRBD1	TRBV20-1	TGCAGTGCTAGGAGGGAGGACAGGGCCTACGAGCAGTACTTC	CSARREDRAYEQYF
NA	TRBJ2-3	TRBD1	TRBV11-1	TGTGCCAGCAGCTTGGGACAGGGCGGTGCAGATACGCAGTATTTT	CASSLGQGGADTQYF
few	TRBJ1-2	NA	TRBV27	TGTGCCAGCGGAGAGTTCTATGGCTACACCTTC	CASGEFYGYTF
few	TRBJ2-6	NA	TRBV2	TGTGCCAGCAGTCGCGGCATAAGCTCTGGGGCCAACGTCCTGACTTTC	CASSRGISSGANVLTF
few	TRBJ1-1	NA	TRBV12-3/TRBV12-4	TGTGCCAGCAACCTTCACCAAGGGGGGAACACTGAAGCTTTCTTT	CASNLHQGGNTEAFF
few	TRBJ2-7	NA	TRBV29-1	TGCAGCGTTGAAGTAGGACAGTCGGGCTACGAGCAGTACTTC	CSVEVGQSGYEQYF
NA	TRBJ2-1	TRBD2	TRBV7-3	TGTGCCAGCAGCAAAGGACTAGCGGGATCCAATGAGCAGTTCTTC	CASSKGLAGSNEQFF
few	TRBJ2-3	TRBD2	TRBV7-2	TGTGCCAGCAGCTTAGTAGCGGGGGTTACAGATACGCAGTATTTT	CASSLVAGVTDTQYF
NA	TRBJ2-7	NA	TRBV5-5	TGTGCCAGCAGCCCACCCTCCACTAGCTCTCGCACCTACGAGCAGTACTTC	CASSPPSTSSRTYEQYF
NA	TRBJ2-7	NA	TRBV7-9	TGTGCCAGCAGCCTTATGGGGGGTTCCGACGAGCAGTACTTC	CASSLMGGSDEQYF